This TCR beta chain was identified in a study of OX40 agonist ivuxolimab in advanced cancers. Turning to the study itself: Eligibility rules accepted prior anti-PD-1, anti-PD-L1 or anti-CTLA-4 therapy, and 30% to 40% had some. Study observations and caveats: The study did not work out the antigen specificity of the expanded peripheral T cells. CD8+ T cells were the subset that, on average, had more expanded clones than CD4+.

Germline lookup yields CDR1 SGHTA and CDR2 FQGNSA. CDR3 length: 14 amino acids. Deletions cut 6 bases from V and 1 base from J, with 9 bases between. Patients with a history of autoimmune disease or on systemic immunosuppression were excluded. Only in-frame clones appear in the TCRdb table, and some are missing; sequencing was by immunoSEQ multiplex PCR. The profile covers roughly 92,000 clones, with approximately 88% appearing a single time and approximately 1.3% taken by the ten largest. The sample holds one count of this clone. The antigen is undetermined. Sequenced material: CD4+ or CD8+ T cells sorted from blood, taken in a trial of the OX40 agonist ivuxolimab. The rearrangement uses TRBV7-2 and TRBJ2-2; D gene ambiguous. The origin of this receptor is an adult with an advanced solid tumor such as melanoma, head and neck, liver or kidney cancer. CDR3: CASRRDKNTGELFF. DNA for the CDR3: TGTGCCAGCAGACGTGACAAGAACACCGGGGAGCTGTTTTTT.